The source of this T cell receptor beta chain is a study of Graves' ophthalmopathy and Graves' hyperthyroidism (dated by TCRdb to the late 2010s). As for the study more broadly: Hyperthyroidism was considered stable if no progression to ophthalmopathy occurred within 18 months of follow-up. In total, around 130 blood samples were TCR-sequenced: 40 to 45 ophthalmopathy, roughly 80 hyperthyroidism and some 17 hyperthyroidism-to-ophthalmopathy patients. Once sampling was done, hyperthyroidism patients were given methimazole at a starting dose of 30 mg daily, while ophthalmopathy patients were given high-dose intravenous methylprednisolone. T-cell repertoires of thyroid tissue and blood were compared in a handful of hyperthyroidism patients. TCR beta repertoire signatures were used to distinguish Graves' ophthalmopathy from Graves' hyperthyroidism and to predict progression to ophthalmopathy. To explore V-J signatures that separate ophthalmopathy from hyperthyroidism, a discovery set of 95 to 100 patients was enrolled, consisting of roughly 45 with ophthalmopathy and some 56 with stable hyperthyroidism. An independent validation cohort comprised around 20 hyperthyroidism patients and around 16 patients who later progressed from hyperthyroidism to ophthalmopathy.

Remarks on this clonotype: Its antigen remains unidentified. Germline is not matched at one junction end, which may reflect a read error.

Paper-wide results and their limitations: Most of the expanded thyroid clonotypes with a frequency above 0.001 were also detected in blood, and it was suggested that the thyroid immune response may be reflected by blood repertoires. Ophthalmopathy was separated from stable hyperthyroidism by the 13-signature model with 87.88% sensitivity and around 81% specificity in cross-validation and with 80%/75% in the test set. No statistical method was used to set the sample size in advance, and the investigators knew which group each participant was assigned to. In validation, the model predicted ophthalmopathy progression with 70.59% sensitivity and approximately 72% specificity; fewer than 15 predicted patients were CT-confirmed with GO in a median of approximately 6.5 months.

Patients with hyperthyroidism were aged 18 to 65 years, had been newly diagnosed, and had a disease duration of less than 2 months. Patients with other autoimmune diseases, uncontrolled infections, pregnancy or lactation were excluded from the study. Diagnosis relied on clinical symptoms, serum thyroxine, TRAb, thyroid ultrasound and orbital computed tomography. Total RNA was extracted using Trizol reagent, and RNA quality was checked on an Agilent 2100 Bioanalyzer. For repertoire sequencing, the TCR beta CDR3 regions were amplified from RNA transcripts. The first round of RT-PCR was done with HTBI primers and the Qiagen OneStep RT-PCR kit, and was followed by a second round of multiplex PCR, then size selection and purification. The libraries underwent paired-end sequencing with 100 bp reads on an Illumina HiSeq2000. Concerning the study's data processing: SOAPnuke was used for read processing, and reads with adapters, uncalled bases, a mean Phred below 15, or no exact constant-primer or identifier match were discarded. COPE v1.2.5 was used to merge high-quality paired reads. Clonotypes were defined as unique nucleotide sequences and were aligned to IMGT TRB V, D and J references using MiTCR v1.1. Analysis was restricted to V-J combinations with a frequency above 0.0001, which covered 99.2% of repertoires. For each V-J combination, a TCR clonal expansion and chaos score was defined as the ratio of F50 clonal expansion to chaos observed in the TCRdist matrix. Welch's t-statistics and random forest were used to narrow the features down to about a dozen V-J combinations, which were then fed into a naive Bayes classifier. The similarity between thyroid and blood repertoires was quantified using the Morisita-Horn index. The raw public reads went through TCRdb reprocessing: fastp at Q25, MiXCR clone calling, in-frame beta chains kept. Duplicate CDR3 protein sequences are folded into a single record with the most common DNA and genes. The V and J calls were not made by the authors but by TCRdb's processing. The sample contains roughly 1.1 million distinct CDR3 sequences, roughly 35% of them found a single time. The top ten hold approximately 12% of the sample.

Its CDR3 holds 11 amino acids, cysteine through phenylalanine. The only DNA kept is the CDR3, 33 bases in frame from the first base. The germline V gene yields SNHLY for CDR1 and FYNNEI for CDR2. Material: peripheral blood or thyroid tissue (not recorded which). Recombination joined TRBV2 with TRBJ2-7; no D gene is confidently identified. The sequence was obtained from an adult man with Graves' hyperthyroidism. The DNA sequence reads TGTGCCAGCAGTGGTAGGGCAGGCCTCGTCTTC. It codes for CASSGRAGLVF.